This entry concerns a single T cell receptor beta chain. Its antigen remains undetermined. Base qualities are not recorded, but no much larger clone differs from it by a single base. The data are from a study of blood T cell repertoires in COVID-19 (dated by TCRdb to about 2020). In the study overall: Collaborator samples came from the United States, Italy and Spain and covered acute and convalescent phases of COVID-19. The prospective study material was composed of cDNA or gDNA derived from T cells, B-cell-depleted T cells, or PBMCs. The dataset comprised deeply sampled blood TCRbeta repertoires from subjects exposed to, actively infected with, or recovered from COVID-19. The repertoires were released in a freely available public database intended as a resource for research on the immune response to SARS-CoV-2. Samples came from the ongoing ImmuneRACE study (first 160 participants) plus 1,254 subjects from 6 global collaborators. The sample metadata nearly always contained a de-identified subject ID, COVID-19 status, age in years and sex. Where available, HLA class I and class II types were taken from metadata supplied by the sample provider and were not determined by assay-based typing. The paper as a whole reports these results and caveats: The quantity of clinical and demographic metadata differed by source and by participant and was supplied without curation.

TCRbeta CDR3 regions were amplified from genomic DNA by means of the immunoSEQ Assay, a bias-controlled multiplex PCR. Per the authors' processing: The number of nucleated cells in each sample was estimated from the amplification of reference gene primers within the assay. To quantify the absolute abundance of each unique TCRbeta CDR3 rearrangement, sequence reads were collapsed and filtered. For each sample, productive Simpson clonality was calculated as the square root of Simpson's diversity index over productive rearrangements. TCRdb carries this immuneACCESS record with in-frame sequences only. Its versions omit some clonotypes, under half of them owing to an unresolved V gene in the studies checked, with the rest unexplained. V, J and clone size were drawn from that table, and D and trimming were deduced from the DNA. This sample lists more than 250,000 clones; roughly 86% were detected once. Of the sample, about 5% falls within the top ten clones.

The germline V and J ends show losses of 3 bases and 3 bases respectively, and no gene match explains 17 bases of the junction. The CDR3 measures 19 amino acids from cysteine to phenylalanine. Solely the CDR3 DNA is kept, with 57 bases framed from the first base. In the germline V gene (reference sequence), CDR1 corresponds to LNHDA and CDR2 to SQIVND. In the prospective study, participants were about 18 to 90 years old, resided in approximately 25 geographic areas of the United States, and were enrolled through a virtual design. Cohort assignment in the prospective study relied on participant-reported clinical history from a screening survey and a study questionnaire. For ImmuneRACE Cohort 3, a participant was defined as recovered based on two consecutive negative NP/OP PCR tests, clearance by a healthcare professional, or resolution of symptoms. Each participant in the prospective study had whole blood, serum and a nasopharyngeal or oropharyngeal swab collected by mobile phlebotomists. Additional blood draws and questionnaires over an approximately 2-month period could optionally be provided by prospective study participants. Before DNA extraction, prospective study blood samples were shipped either frozen or at room temperature.

Sequencing was carried out using PBMCs or T cells enriched from blood (not recorded which). This TCR was recovered from a woman between 25 and 40 years old who had recovered from COVID-19. Here the chain combines TRBV19 and TRBJ2-5; TRBD1 agrees with 9 junctional bases. The CDR3 has the sequence CASSMNWDRAMYSKETQYF. The nucleotide sequence is TGTGCCAGTAGTATGAATTGGGACAGGGCTATGTATTCGAAAGAGACCCAGTACTTC.